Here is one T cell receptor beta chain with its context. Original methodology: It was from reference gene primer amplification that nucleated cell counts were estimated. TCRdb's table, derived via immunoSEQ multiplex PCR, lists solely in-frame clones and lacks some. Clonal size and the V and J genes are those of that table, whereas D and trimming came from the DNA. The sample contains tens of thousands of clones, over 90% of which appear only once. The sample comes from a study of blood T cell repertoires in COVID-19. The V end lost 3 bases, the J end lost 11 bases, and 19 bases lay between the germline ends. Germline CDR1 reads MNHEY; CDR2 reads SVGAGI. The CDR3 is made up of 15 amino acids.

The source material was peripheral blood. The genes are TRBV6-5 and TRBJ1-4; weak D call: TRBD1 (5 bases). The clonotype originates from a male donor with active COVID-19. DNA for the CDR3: TGTGCCAGCAGTTATGGCGGCGGGGAGTCAGGGAAACTGTTTTTT. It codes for CASSYGGGESGKLFF.